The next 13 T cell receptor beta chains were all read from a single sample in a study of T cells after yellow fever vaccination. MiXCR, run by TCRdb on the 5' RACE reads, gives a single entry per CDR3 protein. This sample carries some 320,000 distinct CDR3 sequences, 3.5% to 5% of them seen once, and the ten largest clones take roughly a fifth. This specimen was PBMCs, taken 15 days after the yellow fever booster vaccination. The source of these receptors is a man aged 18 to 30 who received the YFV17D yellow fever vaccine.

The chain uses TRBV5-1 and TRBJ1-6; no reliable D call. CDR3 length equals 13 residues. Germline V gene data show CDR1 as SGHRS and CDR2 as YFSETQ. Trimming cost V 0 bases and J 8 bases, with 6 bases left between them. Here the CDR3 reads CASSLVEDSPLHF. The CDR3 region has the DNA TGCGCCAGCAGCTTGGTCGAGGATTCACCCCTCCACTTT.

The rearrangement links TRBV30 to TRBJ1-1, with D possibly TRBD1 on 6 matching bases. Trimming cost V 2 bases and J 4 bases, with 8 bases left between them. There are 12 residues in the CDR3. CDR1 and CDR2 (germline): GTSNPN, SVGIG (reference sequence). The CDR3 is CAWSRGATEAFF. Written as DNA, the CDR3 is TGTGCCTGGAGTAGGGGGGCCACTGAAGCTTTCTTT.

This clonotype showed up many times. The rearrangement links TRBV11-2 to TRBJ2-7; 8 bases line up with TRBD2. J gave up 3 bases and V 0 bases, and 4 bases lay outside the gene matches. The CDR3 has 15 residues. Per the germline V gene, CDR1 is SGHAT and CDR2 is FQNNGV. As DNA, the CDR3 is TGTGCCAGCAGCTTAGAGCGGGGGGCCTACTACGAGCAGTACGTC. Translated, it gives CASSLERGAYYEQYV.

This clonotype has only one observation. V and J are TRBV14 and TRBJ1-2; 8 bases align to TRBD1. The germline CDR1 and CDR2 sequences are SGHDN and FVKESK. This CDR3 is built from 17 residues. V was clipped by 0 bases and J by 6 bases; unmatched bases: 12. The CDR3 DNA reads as TGTGCCAGCAGCCAAGATCATCGGCAGGGGGCGACGGATGGCTACACCTTC. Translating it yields CASSQDHRQGATDGYTF.

CDR3 DNA sequence: TGTGCCAGCAGTGAATGGGTTCAAGGCTACACCTTC. This sequence encodes CASSEWVQGYTF. This chain uses TRBV2 with TRBJ1-2, with unresolved D. Germline V lookup: CDR1 SNHLY, CDR2 FYNNEI. V lost 2 bases and J 8 bases, leaving 9 bases between the germline ends. The CDR3 is 12 residues long.

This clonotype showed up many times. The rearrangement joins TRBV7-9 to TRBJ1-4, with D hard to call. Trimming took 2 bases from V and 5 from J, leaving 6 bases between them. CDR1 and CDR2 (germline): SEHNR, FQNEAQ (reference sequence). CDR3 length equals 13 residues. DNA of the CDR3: TGTGCCAGCAGCTTATGGCAAAATGAAAAACTGTTTTTT. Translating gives CASSLWQNEKLFF.

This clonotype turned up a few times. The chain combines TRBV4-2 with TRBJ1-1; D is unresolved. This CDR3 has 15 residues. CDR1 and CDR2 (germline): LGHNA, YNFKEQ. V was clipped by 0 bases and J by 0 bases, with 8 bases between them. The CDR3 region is CASSQEGRLNTEAFF. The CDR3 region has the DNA TGTGCCAGCAGCCAAGAAGGGCGGTTGAACACTGAAGCTTTCTTT.

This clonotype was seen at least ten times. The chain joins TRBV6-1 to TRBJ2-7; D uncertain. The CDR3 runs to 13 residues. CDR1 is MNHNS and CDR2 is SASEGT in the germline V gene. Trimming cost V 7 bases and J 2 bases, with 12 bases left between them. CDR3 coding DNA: TGTGCCAGCAACAGCCCGGCCACCTACGAGCAGTACGTC. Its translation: CASNSPATYEQYV.

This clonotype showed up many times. Here the CDR3 reads CSVVRGAEDTQYF. The CDR3 bases are TGCAGCGTTGTCAGGGGCGCCGAAGATACGCAGTATTTT. The chain has TRBV29-1 and TRBJ2-3; D is possibly TRBD1 (6 bases). V was pared by 4 bases and J by 5 bases, with 13 bases between. Germline V gives CDR1 SQVTM, CDR2 ANQGSEA. The CDR3 runs to 13 residues.

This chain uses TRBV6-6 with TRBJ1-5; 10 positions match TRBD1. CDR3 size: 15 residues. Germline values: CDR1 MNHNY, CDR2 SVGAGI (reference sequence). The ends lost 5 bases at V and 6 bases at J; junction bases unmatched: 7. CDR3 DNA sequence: TGTGCCAGCAGTCCTACCGGGACAGGGGTTCAGCCCCAGCATTTT. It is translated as CASSPTGTGVQPQHF.

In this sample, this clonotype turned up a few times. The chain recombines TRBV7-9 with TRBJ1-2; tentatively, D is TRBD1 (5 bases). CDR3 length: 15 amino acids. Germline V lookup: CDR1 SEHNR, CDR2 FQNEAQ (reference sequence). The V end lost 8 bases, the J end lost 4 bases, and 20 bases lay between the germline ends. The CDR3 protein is CASLPKEGPSYGYTF. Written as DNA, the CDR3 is TGTGCCAGCCTCCCCAAGGAGGGGCCCAGCTATGGCTACACCTTC.

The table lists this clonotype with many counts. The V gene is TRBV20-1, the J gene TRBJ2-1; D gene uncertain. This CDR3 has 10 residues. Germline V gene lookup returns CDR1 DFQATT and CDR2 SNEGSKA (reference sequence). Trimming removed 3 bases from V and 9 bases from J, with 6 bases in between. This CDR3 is CSARTTEQFF. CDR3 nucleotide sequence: TGCAGTGCTAGGACCACTGAGCAGTTCTTC.

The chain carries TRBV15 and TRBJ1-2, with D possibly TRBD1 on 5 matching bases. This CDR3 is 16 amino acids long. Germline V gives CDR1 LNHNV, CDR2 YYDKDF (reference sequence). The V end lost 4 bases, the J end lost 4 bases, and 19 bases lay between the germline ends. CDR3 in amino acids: CATSTSPGGVSYGYTF. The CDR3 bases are TGTGCCACCAGCACCTCCCCGGGGGGGGTATCCTATGGCTACACCTTC. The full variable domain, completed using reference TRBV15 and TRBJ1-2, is DAMVIQNPRYQVTQFGKPVTLSCSQTLNHNVMYWYQQKSSQAPKLLFHYYDKDFNNEADTPDNFQSRRPNTSFCFLDIRSPGLGDTAMYLCATSTSPGGVSYGYTFGSGTRLTVV.